This T cell receptor beta chain originates from a study of Ad26.COV2.S vaccination and SARS-CoV-2 variants. The method was immunoSEQ multiplex PCR; TCRdb's version includes in-frame clones alone and lacks a portion of them. The sample has under 550,000 clones; approximately 92% are singletons. CDR1 is SGDLS, CDR2 YYNGEE, per germline. This CDR3 is 17 amino acids long. With 4 bases removed from V and 7 bases from J, the gap between germline ends came to 24 bases. This clone was detected a few times. Antigen unknown. Study observations and caveats: Vaccinees reportedly had broad spike-specific CD8+ and CD4+ T cell responses. Non-spike TCR breadth showed similarity between vaccine and placebo recipients.

Stated treatment: 15 to 20 received Ad26.COV2.S at low or high dose, single or two shots; five or six received placebo; per-sample allocation not given. Samples analyzed were those drawn on day 63 after the first vaccine or placebo injection. This sequence originates from a person aged 18-60 years who received the Ad26.COV2.S COVID-19 vaccine or a placebo. The V and J genes are TRBV9 and TRBJ2-1, with a tentative D call TRBD1 (7 bases). Sequences were derived from peripheral blood, sampled in a trial of Ad26.COV2.S vaccine versus placebo. CDR3 bases: TGTGCCAGCAGCCCCCGGGGGCCGACAGGGCCGCGGAATGAGCAGTTCTTC. This sequence encodes CASSPRGPTGPRNEQFF.